This TCR beta chain was captured by sequencing in a study of cytomegalovirus exposure and HLA in healthy donors. General study points: CMV antigen specificity of a few CMV-associated chains was confirmed in vitro.

This CDR3 is 15 amino acids long. In germline, CDR1 is SGHNT, CDR2 YYREEE (reference sequence). The V and J ends lost 5 bases and 2 bases respectively, with 13 bases between them. The primer mix had 60 Vbeta and 13 Jbeta primers. Profiling relied on immunoSEQ multiplex PCR, and the TCRdb table lists in-frame clones only, not all of them. The data show tens of thousands of clones, around 91% seen once. As for this clone: Its antigen remains unidentified.

This sequence joins TRBV5-4 and TRBJ2-2, with a possible D match to TRBD2 (6 bases). Sequenced sample: PBMCs. This clonotype was obtained from a woman under 40 in good health and CMV-seropositive. The CDR3 protein is CASSYGGSNTGELFF. In DNA form, the CDR3 reads TGTGCCAGCAGTTATGGAGGGAGTAACACCGGGGAGCTGTTTTTT.